The next 4 T cell receptor beta chains were all read from a single sample in a study of blood T cell repertoires in COVID-19. Measured with immunoSEQ multiplex PCR; TCRdb has only the in-frame clones, and not every one. The sample includes about 210,000 clones, 80% to 85% of them seen just once. Sequenced sample: peripheral blood. These receptor sequences come from a woman aged 70-85 years with COVID-19, enrolled during active disease.

This clone was detected only a few times. CDR3 DNA: TGTGCCAGCAGCGTACTAAGCGGGCTTTACAATGAGCAGTTCTTC. Translation gives CASSVLSGLYNEQFF. The chain uses TRBV9 and TRBJ2-1; D possibly corresponds to TRBD2 (6 bases). The germline V gene encodes CDR1 SGDLS and CDR2 YYNGEE. V was cut by 1 base and J by 4 bases, with 12 bases left in between. The CDR3 has 15 residues.

V and J are TRBV7-2 and TRBJ2-3; possibly TRBD1 for D (6 bases). V dropped 4 bases and J dropped 10 bases, with 12 bases sitting between them. CDR3 length: 12 amino acids. CDR1 and CDR2 from the germline V gene are SGHTA and FQGNSA. The CDR3 DNA reads TGTGCCAGCAGCTCACAGGGCGCCGCGCAGTATTTT. Protein sequence: CASSSQGAAQYF.

A note on this clone: Distinct nucleotide sequences in the sample also encode this CDR3. The rearrangement links TRBV3-1 (or the pseudogene TRBV3-2) to TRBJ1-6; D may be TRBD1 (5 bases). Germline V CDR1 and CDR2: LGHDT, YNNKEL (reference sequence). This CDR3 region has 14 residues. V was cut by 1 base and J by 6 bases, with 7 bases left in between. In DNA, the CDR3 is TGTGCCAGCAGCCAAGGACAGTTTAATTCACCCCTCCACTTT. It yields the protein CASSQGQFNSPLHF.

The chain uses TRBV2 and TRBJ2-1; the match to TRBD1 covers 9 bases. CDR1 is SNHLY, CDR2 FYNNEI, per germline. This CDR3 contains 12 residues. The V gene end was trimmed by 4 bases and the J gene end by 13 bases; junction bases not matched to a gene: 5. CDR3 in DNA: TGTGCCAGCAGTGCGGACAGGGGTCCTCAGTTCTTC. Its protein is CASSADRGPQFF. The full variable domain, rest sourced from reference TRBV2 and TRBJ2-1, is EPEVTQTPSHQVTQMGQEVILRCVPISNHLYFYWYRQILGQKVEFLVSFYNNEISEKSEIFDDQFSVERPDGSNFTLKIRSTKLEDSAMYFCASSADRGPQFFGPGTRLTVL.